This entry describes one TCR beta chain. The table lists this clonotype with a few counts. Its antigen specificity is not known. No qualities accompany the bases; no much larger clone lies one base away. The data were obtained in a study of blood T cells in healthy people across ages (dated by TCRdb to 2014 to 2015). Context from the whole study: Template switching captured roughly one uniquely barcoded TCR beta cDNA molecule per two T cells in model experiments. Using deep sequencing normalized with unique cDNA molecular identifiers, the study measured how TCR beta repertoire diversity changes with age. Donors were grouped into four age groups: young (average approximately 15 years), middle-aged (around 39), aged (around 60) and long-lived (approximately 78). To avoid experimental bias, donors of different ages were distributed randomly across sequencing lanes. The study analyzed two additional independent replicas of 1 million unique cDNA reads from the same blood draw for two donors, one aged 18 to 30 and one aged 80 or older. Study-level results and caveats: Conclusive comparison of naive and antigen-experienced compartments was prevented by the profiling of bulk unsorted PBMCs. Estimates of total diversity from one million sequenced T cells were regarded as lower bounds and underestimates. The long-lived group showed more naive CD4+ T cells, fewer expanded clones and increased TCR diversity than the aged group, suggesting age selection. Donor CMV infection status was unknown, potentially confounding age-related changes in expanded clonotypes. As age increased, observed TCR beta diversity per million T cells dropped in a roughly linear way, and a significant reduction was already evident by age roughly 40. There was a strong correlation between observed TCR beta diversity and the percentage of naive T cells measured by flow cytometry.

Library creation used 5' RACE. The second PCR ran for about 6 to 11 cycles and used a J-beta primer mix along with a sample-barcoded 5' primer. A template-switch 5' adaptor carrying 12 random nucleotides introduced a unique molecular identifier onto each TCR beta cDNA molecule. Each sample yielded at least 3 million CDR3-containing paired-end reads. All of the RNA was converted into first-strand cDNA using the Mint cDNA synthesis kit, with a TRBC-specific oligonucleotide serving as the primer. After uracil-DNA glycosylase treatment, a first 18-cycle PCR used universal primers M1SS and BC2_uni_R on all cDNA. As for the authors' bioinformatics: Each sample was normalized by randomly selecting 1 million high-quality reads, each carrying a distinct molecular identifier. Reads with shared molecular identifiers were discarded instead of being binned into consensus sequences. CDR3 identification, clonotype clustering and error correction used MiTCR with a Q25 quality threshold and the strictest error-elimination algorithm. Lower-bound total TCR beta diversity was estimated with a nonparametric unseen species model using Euler transformation. The public sequencing data were trimmed at Q25 with fastp and processed into clonotypes with MiXCR by TCRdb, which kept only in-frame beta chains. Each entry merges the rows of one CDR3 protein and shows their most common DNA and genes. TCRdb, rather than the study authors, made the V and J calls. A total of over 1,500,000 distinct CDR3 sequences appear in this sample, approximately 39% of them only once. The ten largest clones capture under 30% of the sample.

The donors were under 40 Caucasian individuals from Russia, aged about 6 to 100 years, who were systemically healthy. Each donor gave ten milliliters of peripheral blood, collected into EDTA-treated Vacutainer tubes. Ficoll-Paque density-gradient centrifugation was used to isolate PBMCs, with at least 7 million per sample. Total RNA was extracted from PBMCs with Trizol reagent, with at least 6 micrograms obtained per sample. The percentages of naive CD45RAhigh/CD27high T cells were determined by flow cytometry on a PBMC aliquot from every donor. The CDR3 covers 16 residues, taking in both the cysteine and the phenylalanine. Left in the record is the CDR3 DNA by itself, 48 bases read in frame from the first base. The germline V gene (reference sequence) specifies SGHKS as CDR1 and YYEKEE as CDR2. V has 4 bases trimmed and J has 6 bases trimmed; junction bases matching no gene number 10.

This receptor chain uses TRBV5-5 and TRBJ1-2; 12 junctional bases match TRBD1. This sequence was found in a human donor in good health. The sequenced material came from blood. The bases read TGTGCCAGCAGCAAACCGGGACAGGGGGCTTACGATGGCTACACCTTC. This is translated as CASSKPGQGAYDGYTF.